This passage covers 12 T cell receptor beta chains from one sample sequenced in a study of T cell changes during pregnancy in multiple sclerosis. Repertoires were generated with immunoSEQ multiplex PCR, while TCRdb's copy carries only in-frame clones and drops some. The table records about 73,000 clones, around nine tenths of them present only once. The sequenced sample was peripheral blood, obtained in the second trimester of pregnancy. The receptors shown here come from a female donor in good health, enrolled as a control in a pregnancy study.

The rearrangement joins TRBV28 to TRBJ1-2; 10 positions match TRBD1. In germline, CDR1 is MDHEN, CDR2 SYDVKM. Trimming cost V 3 bases and J 3 bases; bases outside gene matches: 7. The CDR3 length is 16 residues. The DNA of the CDR3 is TGTGCCAGCAGTTTGGATGACAGGGGGCGACACTATGGCTACACCTTC. This codes for CASSLDDRGRHYGYTF.

In nucleotides, the CDR3 is TGTGCCAGCAGCTCCCCAGGCACAGGGGGTTCTGGCTACACCTTC. Its protein product is CASSSPGTGGSGYTF. The gene calls are TRBV7-2 and TRBJ1-2; 8 nucleotides line up with TRBD1. Unmatched junction bases numbered 11, after V lost 4 bases and J lost 7 bases. Germline V lookup: CDR1 SGHTA, CDR2 FQGNSA. The CDR3 consists of 15 residues.

The chain recombines TRBV7-2 with TRBJ2-3; D may be TRBD1 (6 bases). Germline values: CDR1 SGHTA, CDR2 FQGNSA. This CDR3 comprises 12 residues. With 5 bases removed from V and 8 bases from J, the gap between germline ends came to 11 bases. CDR3 in DNA: TGTGCCAGCAGCCCGCGAGGGGGTACGCAGTATTTT. This sequence encodes CASSPRGGTQYF.

V usage is TRBV2 and J usage is TRBJ1-2; 9 bases are a match to TRBD1. This CDR3 comprises 15 residues. CDR1 is SNHLY, CDR2 FYNNEI, per germline. V trimming: 8 bases; J trimming: 4 bases; junction bases outside the gene matches: 11. CDR3 nucleotide sequence: TGTGCCAGCTCCAAGGACAGGGGACGGACCTATGGCTACACCTTC. It specifies CASSKDRGRTYGYTF.

The genes are TRBV28 and TRBJ2-1; TRBD1 matches 8 bases. The germline V gene has CDR1 MDHEN and CDR2 SYDVKM. Trimming removed 6 bases from V and 6 bases from J; junction bases left unmatched: 7. The CDR3 consists of 14 residues. The CDR3 spells CASRGTGSPNEQFF. CDR3 DNA: TGTGCCAGCAGAGGGACAGGAAGCCCCAATGAGCAGTTCTTC. The complete variable domain, with remaining parts taken from reference TRBV28 and TRBJ2-1, reads DVKVTQSSRYLVKRTGEKVFLECVQDMDHENMFWYRQDPGLGLRLIYFSYDVKMKEKGDIPEGYSVSREKKERFSLILESASTNQTSMYLCASRGTGSPNEQFFGPGTRLTVL.

The rearrangement uses TRBV4-3 and TRBJ2-3, with TRBD2 matching over 11 bases. This CDR3 region has 15 residues. J gave up 3 bases and V 5 bases, and 4 bases lay outside the gene matches. From germline, CDR1 is LGHNA and CDR2 YSLEER. The CDR3 loop reads CASSLASGGTDTQYF. As DNA, the CDR3 is TGCGCCAGCAGCTTAGCTAGCGGGGGGACAGATACGCAGTATTTT.

The rearrangement uses TRBV9 and TRBJ2-2; 10 nucleotides align to TRBD1. Germline CDR1 SGDLS, CDR2 YYNGEE. V shed 4 bases, J shed 6 bases, and the junction held 6 bases outside the gene matches. CDR3 length: 15 amino acids. The CDR3, as DNA: TGTGCCAGCAGCTTCCGGGACAGGGGTGCCGGGGAGCTGTTTTTT. Encoded protein: CASSFRDRGAGELFF.

This chain connects TRBV6-5 to TRBJ2-7; tentatively, D is TRBD2 (5 bases). The ends were cut back, 8 bases at V and 5 bases at J, with 13 bases in the middle. Germline V gives CDR1 MNHEY, CDR2 SVGAGI. The CDR3 spans 12 residues. In nucleotides, the CDR3 is TGTGCCAGCCGGACTCCCTTCAACGAGCAGTACTTC. Residues: CASRTPFNEQYF.

The rearrangement uses TRBV6-5 and TRBJ2-2; a possible D gene is TRBD1 (5 bases). V shed 8 bases and J shed 7 bases, with 20 bases lying between them. The germline V gene encodes CDR1 MNHEY and CDR2 SVGAGI. CDR3 length equals 15 residues. CDR3 coding DNA: TGTGCCAGCCCCCCTCAGCGCTGTAGGGGCGGGGAGCTGTTTTTT. Protein: CASPPQRCRGGELFF.

The chain uses TRBV4-2 and TRBJ2-3, with 7 bases fitting TRBD2. The J segment lost 2 bases and the V segment lost 0 bases, leaving 5 bases of the junction unmatched. Germline V gene lookup returns CDR1 LGHNA and CDR2 YNFKEQ. This CDR3 spans 16 amino acids. This chain's CDR3 is CASSQDGLADTDTQYF. The CDR3 nucleotides read TGTGCCAGCAGCCAAGATGGGCTAGCGGACACAGATACGCAGTATTTT.

The rearrangement uses TRBV27 and TRBJ2-3, with D possibly being TRBD2 (5 bases). The CDR3 contains 15 residues. The germline CDR1 and CDR2 sequences are MNHEY and SMNVEV (reference sequence). V was cut by 4 bases and J by 4 bases, with 15 bases left in between. The CDR3 loop reads CASSYDPFGADTQYF. CDR3 in DNA: TGTGCCAGCAGTTACGATCCGTTCGGGGCAGATACGCAGTATTTT.

V and J are TRBV2 and TRBJ1-2; 9 positions match TRBD1. Germline trimming cut 7 bases from V and 6 bases from J; bases unmatched to any gene: 6. CDR3 length equals 13 residues. Germline CDR1 reads SNHLY; CDR2 reads FYNNEI. CDR3 amino acids: CASTLTGGDGYTF. The CDR3, as DNA: TGTGCCAGCACCCTGACAGGGGGTGATGGCTACACCTTC.